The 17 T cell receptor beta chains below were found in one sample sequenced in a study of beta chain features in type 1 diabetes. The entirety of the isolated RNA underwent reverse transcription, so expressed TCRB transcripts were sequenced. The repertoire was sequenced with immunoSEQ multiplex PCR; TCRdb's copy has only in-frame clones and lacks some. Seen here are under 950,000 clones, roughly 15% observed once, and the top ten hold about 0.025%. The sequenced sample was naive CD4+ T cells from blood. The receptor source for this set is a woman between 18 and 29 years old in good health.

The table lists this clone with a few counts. CDR3 sequence (DNA): TGTGCCACCAAGGACAGGGGGCAGTCGGATCAGCCCCAGCATTTT. Residues: CATKDRGQSDQPQHF. The rearrangement links TRBV19 to TRBJ1-5, with 11 bases fitting TRBD1. The germline V gene has CDR1 LNHDA and CDR2 SQIVND (reference sequence). The CDR3 runs to 15 residues. J gave up 5 bases and V 10 bases, and 10 bases lay outside the gene matches.

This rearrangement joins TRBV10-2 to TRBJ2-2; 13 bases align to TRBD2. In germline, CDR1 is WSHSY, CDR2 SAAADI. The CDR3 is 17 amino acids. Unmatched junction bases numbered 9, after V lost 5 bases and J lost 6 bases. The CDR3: CASSPRTGTSGAGELFF. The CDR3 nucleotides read TGCGCCAGCAGTCCAAGAACCGGGACTAGCGGGGCCGGGGAGCTGTTTTTT.

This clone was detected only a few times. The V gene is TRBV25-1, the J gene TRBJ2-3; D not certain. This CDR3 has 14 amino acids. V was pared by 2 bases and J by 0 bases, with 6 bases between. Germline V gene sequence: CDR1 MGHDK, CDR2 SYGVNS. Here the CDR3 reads CASSELTSTDTQYF. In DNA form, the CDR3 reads TGTGCCAGCAGTGAACTAACTAGCACAGATACGCAGTATTTT. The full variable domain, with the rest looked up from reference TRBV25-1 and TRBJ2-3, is EADIYQTPRYLVIGTGKKITLECSQTMGHDKMYWYQQDPGMELHLIHYSYGVNSTEKGDLSSESTVSRIRTEHFPLTLESARPSHTSQYLCASSELTSTDTQYFGPGTRLTVL.

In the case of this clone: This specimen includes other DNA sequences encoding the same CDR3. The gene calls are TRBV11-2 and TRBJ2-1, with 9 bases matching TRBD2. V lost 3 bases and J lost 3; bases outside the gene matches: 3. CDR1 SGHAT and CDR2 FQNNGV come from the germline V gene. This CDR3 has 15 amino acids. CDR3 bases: TGTGCCAGCAGCTTGGGACTAGCCGTCTACAATGAGCAGTTCTTC. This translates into CASSLGLAVYNEQFF.

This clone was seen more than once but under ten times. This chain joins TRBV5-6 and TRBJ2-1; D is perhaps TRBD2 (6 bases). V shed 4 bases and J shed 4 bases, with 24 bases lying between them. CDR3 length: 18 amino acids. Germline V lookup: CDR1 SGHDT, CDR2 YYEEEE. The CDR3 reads CASSPRAPTSWGYNEQFF. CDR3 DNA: TGTGCCAGCAGCCCCCGGGCCCCAACTAGCTGGGGATACAATGAGCAGTTCTTC. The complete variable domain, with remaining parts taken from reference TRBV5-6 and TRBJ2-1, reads DAGVTQSPTHLIKTRGQQVTLRCSPKSGHDTVSWYQQALGQGPQFIFQYYEEEERQRGNFPDRFSGHQFPNYSSELNVNALLLGDSALYLCASSPRAPTSWGYNEQFFGPGTRLTVL.

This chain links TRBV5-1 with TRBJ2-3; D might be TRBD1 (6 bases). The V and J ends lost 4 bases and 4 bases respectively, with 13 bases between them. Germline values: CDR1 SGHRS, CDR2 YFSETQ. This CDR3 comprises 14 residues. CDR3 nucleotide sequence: TGCGCCAGCAGCACGACCTGGACAGCAGATACGCAGTATTTT. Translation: CASSTTWTADTQYF.

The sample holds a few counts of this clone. The CDR3 coding sequence is TGTGCCAGCAGTTTACGACGTTCGGCGGGAGGTCAAGAGACCCAGTACTTC. This translates into CASSLRRSAGGQETQYF. V is TRBV27 and J is TRBJ2-5; 8 nucleotides line up with TRBD2. V lost 2 bases, J lost 2 bases, and 10 bases stayed unmatched. This CDR3 is 17 amino acids long. CDR1 is MNHEY, CDR2 SMNVEV, per germline (reference sequence).

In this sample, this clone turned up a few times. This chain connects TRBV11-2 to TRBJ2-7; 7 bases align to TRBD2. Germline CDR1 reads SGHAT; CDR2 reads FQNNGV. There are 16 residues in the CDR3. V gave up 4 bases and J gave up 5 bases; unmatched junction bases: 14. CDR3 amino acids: CASSSGLADLADEQYF. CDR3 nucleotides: TGTGCCAGCAGCTCCGGGCTAGCGGATCTAGCTGACGAGCAGTACTTC.

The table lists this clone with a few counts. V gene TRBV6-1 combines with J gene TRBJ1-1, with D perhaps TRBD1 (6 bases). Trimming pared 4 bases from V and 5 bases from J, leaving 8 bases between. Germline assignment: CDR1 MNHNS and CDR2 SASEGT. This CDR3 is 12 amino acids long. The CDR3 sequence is CASSGTATEAFF. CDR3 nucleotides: TGTGCCAGCAGTGGGACAGCAACTGAAGCTTTCTTT.

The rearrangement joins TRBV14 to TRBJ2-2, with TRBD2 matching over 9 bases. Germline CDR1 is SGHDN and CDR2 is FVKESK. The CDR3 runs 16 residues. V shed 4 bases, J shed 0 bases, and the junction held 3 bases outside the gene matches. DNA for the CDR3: TGTGCCAGCAGCCCCCGGACTAGCGCGAACACCGGGGAGCTGTTTTTT. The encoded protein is CASSPRTSANTGELFF.

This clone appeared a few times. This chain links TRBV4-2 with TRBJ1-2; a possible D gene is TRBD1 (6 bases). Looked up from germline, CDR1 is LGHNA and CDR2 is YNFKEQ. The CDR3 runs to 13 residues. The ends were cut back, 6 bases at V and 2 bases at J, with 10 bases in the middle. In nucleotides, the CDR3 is TGTGCCAGCAGAATCGGACAGAACTATGGCTACACCTTC. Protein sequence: CASRIGQNYGYTF.

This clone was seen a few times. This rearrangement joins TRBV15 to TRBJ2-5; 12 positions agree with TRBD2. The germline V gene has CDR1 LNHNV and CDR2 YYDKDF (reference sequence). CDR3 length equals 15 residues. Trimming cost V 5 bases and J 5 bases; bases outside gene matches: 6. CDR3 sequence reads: CATSVLAGGAETQYF. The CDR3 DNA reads TGTGCCACCAGCGTACTAGCGGGAGGAGCGGAGACCCAGTACTTC. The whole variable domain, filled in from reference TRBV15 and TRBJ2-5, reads DAMVIQNPRYQVTQFGKPVTLSCSQTLNHNVMYWYQQKSSQAPKLLFHYYDKDFNNEADTPDNFQSRRPNTSFCFLDIRSPGLGDTAMYLCATSVLAGGAETQYFGPGTRLLVL.

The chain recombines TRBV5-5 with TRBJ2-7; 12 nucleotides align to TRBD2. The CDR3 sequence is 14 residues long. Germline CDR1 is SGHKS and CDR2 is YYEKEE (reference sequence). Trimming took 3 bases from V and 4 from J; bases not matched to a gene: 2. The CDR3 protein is CASSSTSGSYEQYF. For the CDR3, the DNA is TGTGCCAGCAGCTCGACTAGCGGGAGTTACGAGCAGTACTTC.

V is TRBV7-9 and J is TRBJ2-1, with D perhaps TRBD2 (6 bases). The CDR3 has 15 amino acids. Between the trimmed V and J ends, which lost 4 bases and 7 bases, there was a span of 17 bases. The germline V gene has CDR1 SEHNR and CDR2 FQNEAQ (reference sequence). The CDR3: CASSSYEAGRNEQFF. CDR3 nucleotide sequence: TGTGCCAGCAGCTCGTACGAGGCAGGGAGGAATGAGCAGTTCTTC.

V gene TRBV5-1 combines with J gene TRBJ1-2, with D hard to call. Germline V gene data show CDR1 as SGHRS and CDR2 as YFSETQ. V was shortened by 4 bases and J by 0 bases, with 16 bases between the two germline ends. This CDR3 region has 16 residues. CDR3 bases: TGCGCCAGCAGCCCGTCCATGGGCTACCCTAACTATGGCTACACCTTC. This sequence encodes CASSPSMGYPNYGYTF. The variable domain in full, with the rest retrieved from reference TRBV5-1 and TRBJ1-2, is KAGVTQTPRYLIKTRGQQVTLSCSPISGHRSVSWYQQTPGQGLQFLFEYFSETQRNKGNFPGRFSGRQFSNSRSEMNVSTLELGDSALYLCASSPSMGYPNYGYTFGSGTRLTVV.

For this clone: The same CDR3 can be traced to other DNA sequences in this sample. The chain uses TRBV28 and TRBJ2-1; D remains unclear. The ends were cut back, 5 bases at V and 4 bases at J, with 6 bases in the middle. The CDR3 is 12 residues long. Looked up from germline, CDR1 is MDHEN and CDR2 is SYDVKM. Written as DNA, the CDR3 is TGTGCCAGCAGTATACCATACAATGAGCAGTTCTTC. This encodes CASSIPYNEQFF.

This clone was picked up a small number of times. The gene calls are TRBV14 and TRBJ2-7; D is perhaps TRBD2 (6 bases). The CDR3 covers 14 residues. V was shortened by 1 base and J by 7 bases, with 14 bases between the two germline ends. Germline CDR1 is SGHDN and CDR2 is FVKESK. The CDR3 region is CASSQVARAGEQYF. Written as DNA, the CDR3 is TGTGCCAGCAGCCAAGTCGCCAGGGCGGGGGAGCAGTACTTC.